The present TCR beta chain was sequenced within a study of blood T cell repertoires in COVID-19. Original processing methods: Amplified reference gene primers provided the basis for estimating nucleated cell counts. Assay used: immunoSEQ multiplex PCR; TCRdb lists only in-frame clones, some missing. The V and J calls and clone size come from that table; D and trimming were worked out from the DNA. This table holds fewer than 110,000 clones, 80% to 95% found once. V trimming: 2 bases; J trimming: 4 bases; junction bases outside the gene matches: 6. Germline V CDR1 and CDR2: SGHTS, YDEGEE. The CDR3 totals 15 residues.

Input material: peripheral blood. The rearrangement joins TRBV5-8 to TRBJ2-3; TRBD1 matches 8 bases. This receptor was obtained from a man in his fifties with active COVID-19. CDR3 DNA: TGTGCCAGCAGCTTCGCAGGGGGCGCCCCAGATACGCAGTATTTT. Protein product: CASSFAGGAPDTQYF.